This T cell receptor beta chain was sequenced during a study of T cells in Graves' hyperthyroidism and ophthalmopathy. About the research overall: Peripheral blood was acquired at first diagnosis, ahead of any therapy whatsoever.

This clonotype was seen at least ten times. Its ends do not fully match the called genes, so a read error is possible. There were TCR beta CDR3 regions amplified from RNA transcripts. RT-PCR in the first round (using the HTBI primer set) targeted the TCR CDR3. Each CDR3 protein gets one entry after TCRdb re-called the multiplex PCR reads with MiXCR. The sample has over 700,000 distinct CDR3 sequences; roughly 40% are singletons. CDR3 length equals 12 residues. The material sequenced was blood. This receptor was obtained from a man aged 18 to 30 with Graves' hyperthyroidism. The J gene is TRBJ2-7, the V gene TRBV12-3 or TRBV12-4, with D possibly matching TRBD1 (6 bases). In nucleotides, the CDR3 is TGCGCCAGCAGCTTACAGGGAAGCGAGCAGTACTTC. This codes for CASSLQGSEQYF.